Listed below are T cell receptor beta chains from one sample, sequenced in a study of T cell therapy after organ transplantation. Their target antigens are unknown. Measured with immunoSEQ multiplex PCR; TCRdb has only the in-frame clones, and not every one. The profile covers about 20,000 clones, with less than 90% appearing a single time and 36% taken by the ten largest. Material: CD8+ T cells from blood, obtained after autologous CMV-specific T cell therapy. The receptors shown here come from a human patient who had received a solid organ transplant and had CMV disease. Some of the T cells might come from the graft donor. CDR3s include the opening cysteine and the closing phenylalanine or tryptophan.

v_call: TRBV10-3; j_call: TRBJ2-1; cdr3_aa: CAISEDSYNEQFF
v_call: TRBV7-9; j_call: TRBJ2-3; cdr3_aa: CASSPQGARLRADTQYF
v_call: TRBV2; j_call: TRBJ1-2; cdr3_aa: CATPARDRGGGYTF
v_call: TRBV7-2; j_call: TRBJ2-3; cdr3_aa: CASSWGAGFGDTQYF
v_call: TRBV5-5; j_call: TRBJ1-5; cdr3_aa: CASSEGQNSNQPQHF
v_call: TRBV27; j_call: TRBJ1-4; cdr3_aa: CASSFRDGEKLFF
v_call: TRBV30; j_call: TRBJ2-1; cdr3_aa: CAWMGTGYNEQFF
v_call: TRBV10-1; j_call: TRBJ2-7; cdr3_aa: CASRRTSGYEQYF
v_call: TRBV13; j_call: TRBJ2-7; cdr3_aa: CASTRGSYEQYF
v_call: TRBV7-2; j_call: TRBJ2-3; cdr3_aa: CASSLPAADTQYF
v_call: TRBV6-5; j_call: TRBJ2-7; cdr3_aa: CASTVAAESYEQYF
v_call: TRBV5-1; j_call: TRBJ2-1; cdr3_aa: CASSPIADEQFF
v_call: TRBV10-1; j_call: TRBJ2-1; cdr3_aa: CASSEVWGGPYNEQFF
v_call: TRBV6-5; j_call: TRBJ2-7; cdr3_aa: CASSYSGSTPYEQYF
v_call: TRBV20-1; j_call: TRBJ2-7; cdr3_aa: CSALSYEQYF
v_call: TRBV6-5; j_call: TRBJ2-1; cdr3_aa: CASRADGEDLYEQFF
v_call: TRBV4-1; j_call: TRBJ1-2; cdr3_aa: CASSQGGDYGYTF
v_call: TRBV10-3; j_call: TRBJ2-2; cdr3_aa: CAISESPAGGTGELFF
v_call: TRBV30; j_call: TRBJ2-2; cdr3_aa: CAWGRWQEATGELFF
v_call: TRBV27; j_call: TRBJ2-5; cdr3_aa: CAAGAGETQYF
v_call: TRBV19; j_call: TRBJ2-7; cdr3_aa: CASSWGLGPPYEQYF
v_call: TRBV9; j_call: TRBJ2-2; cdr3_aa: CASSVVFGGMNTGELFF
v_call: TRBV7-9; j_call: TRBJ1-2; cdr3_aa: CASSPHWDRGTYGYTF
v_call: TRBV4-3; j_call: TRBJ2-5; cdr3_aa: CASSQDWADQETQYF
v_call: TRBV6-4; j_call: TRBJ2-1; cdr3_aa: CASSDSGDSETTQFF
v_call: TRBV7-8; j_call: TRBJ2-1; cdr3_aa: CASSFSGNRYNEQFF
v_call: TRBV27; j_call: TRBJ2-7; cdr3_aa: CASSLSGRNYEQYF
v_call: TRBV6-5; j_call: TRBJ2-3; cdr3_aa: CASSTSELGGTQYF